This note documents a single T cell receptor (beta chain) sequence. This record comes from a study of blood T cells in healthy people across ages. It was with a sample-barcoded 5' primer and a J-beta primer mix that a second PCR of roughly 7 to 12 cycles was run. TCRdb reanalysed the 5' RACE reads using MiXCR and keeps one entry per CDR3 protein. The table lists about 720,000 distinct CDR3 sequences, just under 25% of them singletons. The V and J ends lost 5 bases and 0 bases respectively, with 13 bases between them. Germline assignment: CDR1 LNHNV and CDR2 YYDKDF (reference sequence). This CDR3 has 16 residues. These data were also reused for a study on T cells of mothers and their children.

This chain joins TRBV15 and TRBJ1-4, with D uncertain. This TCR came from a boy younger than 18 in good health. Sequenced material: blood. CDR3 loop: CATSPGHRATNEKLFF. CDR3 DNA sequence: TGTGCCACCAGCCCAGGCCATCGCGCAACTAATGAAAAACTGTTTTTT.